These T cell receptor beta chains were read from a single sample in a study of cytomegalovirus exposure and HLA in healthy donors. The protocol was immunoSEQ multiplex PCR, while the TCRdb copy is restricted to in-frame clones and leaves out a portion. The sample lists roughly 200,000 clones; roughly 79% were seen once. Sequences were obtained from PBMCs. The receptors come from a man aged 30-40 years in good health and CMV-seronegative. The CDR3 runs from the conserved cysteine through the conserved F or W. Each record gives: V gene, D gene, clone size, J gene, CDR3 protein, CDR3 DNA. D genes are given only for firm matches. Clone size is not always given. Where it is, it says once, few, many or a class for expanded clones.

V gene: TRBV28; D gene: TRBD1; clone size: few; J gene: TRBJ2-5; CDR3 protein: CASTRNRGPITQYF; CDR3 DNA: TGTGCCAGCACTAGAAACAGGGGGCCCATCACCCAGTACTTC
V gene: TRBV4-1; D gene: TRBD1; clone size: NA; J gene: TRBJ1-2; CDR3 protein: CASSQSTGTGGGYTF; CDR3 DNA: TGCGCCAGCAGCCAATCTACCGGGACAGGGGGGGGCTACACCTTC
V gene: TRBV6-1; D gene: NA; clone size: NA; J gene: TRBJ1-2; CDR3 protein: CASTKEGEGYGYTF; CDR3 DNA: TGTGCCAGCACTAAAGAGGGGGAAGGCTATGGCTACACCTTC
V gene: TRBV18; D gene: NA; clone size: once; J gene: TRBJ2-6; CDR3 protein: CASSPLRDSGANVLTF; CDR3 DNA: TGTGCCAGCTCACCATTGCGGGACTCTGGGGCCAACGTCCTGACTTTC
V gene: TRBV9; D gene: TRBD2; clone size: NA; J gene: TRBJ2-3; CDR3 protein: CASSVDPPGGPTDTQYF; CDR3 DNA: TGTGCCAGCAGCGTAGATCCCCCGGGAGGGCCGACAGATACGCAGTATTTT
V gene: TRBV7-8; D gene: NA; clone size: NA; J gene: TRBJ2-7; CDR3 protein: CASSPGTYEQYF; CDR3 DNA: TGTGCCAGCAGCCCAGGGACCTACGAGCAGTACTTC
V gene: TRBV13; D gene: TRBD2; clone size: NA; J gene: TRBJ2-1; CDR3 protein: CASSETSGRANEQFF; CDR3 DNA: TGTGCCAGCAGCGAAACTAGCGGGAGGGCCAATGAGCAGTTCTTC
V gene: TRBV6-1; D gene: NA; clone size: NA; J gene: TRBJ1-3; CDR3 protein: CATLLTDRNTIYF; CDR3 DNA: TGTGCCACCCTGCTCACCGACAGAAACACCATATATTTT
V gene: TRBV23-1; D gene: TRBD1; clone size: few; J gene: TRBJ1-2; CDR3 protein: CASSQNGTGERGYTF; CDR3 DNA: TGCGCCAGCAGTCAAAATGGGACAGGGGAGCGTGGCTACACCTTC
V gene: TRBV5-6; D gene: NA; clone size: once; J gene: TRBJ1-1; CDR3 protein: CASSLPRLQIMNTEAFF; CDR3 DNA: TGTGCCAGCAGCTTGCCCCGACTGCAAATCATGAACACTGAAGCTTTCTTT
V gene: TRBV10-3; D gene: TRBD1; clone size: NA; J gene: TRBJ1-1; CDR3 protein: CAISLTGEDTEAFF; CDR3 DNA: TGTGCCATCAGCCTGACAGGGGAAGACACTGAAGCTTTCTTT
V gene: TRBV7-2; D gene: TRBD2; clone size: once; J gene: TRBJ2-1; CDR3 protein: CASSLTGTSGRADEQFF; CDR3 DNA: TGTGCCAGCAGCTTAACCGGGACTAGCGGGAGGGCCGATGAGCAGTTCTTC
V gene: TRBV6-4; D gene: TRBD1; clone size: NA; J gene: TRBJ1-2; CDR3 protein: CASNWTGVGYTF; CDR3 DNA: TGTGCCAGCAACTGGACAGGGGTAGGCTACACCTTC
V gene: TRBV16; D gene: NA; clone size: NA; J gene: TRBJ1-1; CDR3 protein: CASSQLRSGNTEAFF; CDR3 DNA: TGTGCCAGCAGCCAATTAAGGTCAGGGAACACTGAAGCTTTCTTT
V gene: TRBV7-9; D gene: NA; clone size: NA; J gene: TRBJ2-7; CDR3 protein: CASSLVLNYEQYF; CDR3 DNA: TGTGCCAGCAGCTTAGTTCTTAACTACGAGCAGTACTTC
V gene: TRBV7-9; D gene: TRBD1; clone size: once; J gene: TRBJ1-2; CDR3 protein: CASSSADRGTYGYTF; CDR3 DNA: TGTGCCAGCAGCTCGGCGGACAGGGGGACTTATGGCTACACCTTC
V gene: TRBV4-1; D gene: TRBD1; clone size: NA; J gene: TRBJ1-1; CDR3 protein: CASSHPGQRTFTEAFF; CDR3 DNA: TGCGCCAGCAGCCATCCGGGACAGAGAACTTTCACTGAAGCTTTCTTT
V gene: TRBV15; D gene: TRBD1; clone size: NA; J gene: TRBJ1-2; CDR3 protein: CATSLDRDYGYTF; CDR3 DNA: TGTGCCACCAGCCTCGACAGGGACTATGGCTACACCTTC
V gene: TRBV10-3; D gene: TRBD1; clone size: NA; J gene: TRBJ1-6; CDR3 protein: CAIRRTGTGNSPLHF; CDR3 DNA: TGTGCCATCAGAAGGACTGGGACAGGAAATTCACCCCTCCACTTT
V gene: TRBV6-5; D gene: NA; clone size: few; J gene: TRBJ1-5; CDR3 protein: CASKRDSNQPQHF; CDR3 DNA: TGTGCCAGCAAGCGGGATAGCAATCAGCCCCAGCATTTT
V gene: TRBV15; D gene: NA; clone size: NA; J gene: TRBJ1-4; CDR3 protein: CATSRDIRGGGEKLFF; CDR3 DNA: TGTGCCACCAGCAGAGATATCCGGGGAGGGGGTGAAAAACTGTTTTTT
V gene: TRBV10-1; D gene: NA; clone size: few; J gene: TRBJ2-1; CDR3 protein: CASSQATGKREQFF; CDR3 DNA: TGCGCCAGCAGTCAGGCCACGGGGAAGCGGGAGCAGTTCTTC
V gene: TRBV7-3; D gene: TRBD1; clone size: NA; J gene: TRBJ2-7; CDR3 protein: CASSLNGQGASEQYF; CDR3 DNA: TGTGCCAGCAGCTTAAATGGGCAGGGGGCATCCGAGCAGTACTTC
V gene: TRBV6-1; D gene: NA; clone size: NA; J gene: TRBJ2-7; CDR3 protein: CASMAAAPYEQYF; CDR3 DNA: TGTGCCAGCATGGCGGCAGCTCCCTACGAGCAGTACTTC
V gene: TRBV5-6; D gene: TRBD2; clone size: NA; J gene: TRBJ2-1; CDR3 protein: CASSLRWASGSGYNEQFF; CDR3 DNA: TGTGCCAGCAGCTTGAGGTGGGCTAGCGGGAGTGGTTACAATGAGCAGTTCTTC
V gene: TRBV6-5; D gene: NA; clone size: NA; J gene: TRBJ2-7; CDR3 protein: CASTQDRSYSYEQYF; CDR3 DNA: TGTGCCAGCACCCAAGACAGGTCTTACTCCTACGAGCAGTACTTC
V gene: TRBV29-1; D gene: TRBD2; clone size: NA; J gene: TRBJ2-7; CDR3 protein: CSVGLAGHYEQYF; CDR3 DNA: TGCAGCGTTGGTCTAGCGGGACACTACGAGCAGTACTTC
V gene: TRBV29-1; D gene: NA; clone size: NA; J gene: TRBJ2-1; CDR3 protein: CSSKSGNYNEQFF; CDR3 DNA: TGCAGCTCGAAAAGCGGCAACTACAATGAGCAGTTCTTC